The 25 T cell receptor beta chains reported below all come from one sample, sequenced in a study of cytomegalovirus exposure and HLA in healthy donors. The PCR used 60 Vbeta and 13 Jbeta primers. Generated by immunoSEQ multiplex PCR, the TCRdb table keeps only in-frame clones and is missing some. The sample records fewer than 200,000 clones, approximately 75% being singletons. Sequenced input: PBMCs. These TCRs come from a girl aged 5 to 17 in good health and CMV-seronegative.

This clone was seen only once. The chain carries TRBV7-2 and TRBJ2-7, with D hard to call. The CDR3 has 11 residues. CDR1 SGHTA and CDR2 FQGNSA come from the germline V gene. The V and J ends lost 5 bases and 5 bases respectively, with 7 bases between them. In DNA form, the CDR3 reads TGTGCCAGCAGCCCTATACACGAGCAGTACTTC. Translated, it gives CASSPIHEQYF.

The chain joins TRBV5-4 to TRBJ2-2, with a weak D call TRBD1 (5 bases). Germline V gives CDR1 SGHNT, CDR2 YYREEE (reference sequence). V lost 5 bases and J lost 7, with 15 bases in between. CDR3 length: 14 residues. The CDR3 DNA follows: TGTGCCAGCAGGACAGAGGTCCCCAACGGGGAGCTGTTTTTT. Translation gives CASRTEVPNGELFF.

The V and J genes are TRBV6-1 and TRBJ2-7, with TRBD1 as a possible D gene (6 bases). The CDR3 spans 14 residues. Between the trimmed V and J ends, which lost 7 bases and 1 base, there was a span of 14 bases. Germline V gene sequence: CDR1 MNHNS, CDR2 SASEGT. The CDR3, as DNA: TGTGCCAGCACCCTTCGTACAGGGTCCTACGAGCAGTACTTC. Its protein is CASTLRTGSYEQYF.

The CDR3 DNA follows: TGCGCCAGCAGCTTGGGTCTAGCAGTGAACACTGAAGCTTTCTTT. This sequence encodes CASSLGLAVNTEAFF. V and J are TRBV5-1 and TRBJ1-1; no definite D call. Per germline, CDR1 SGHRS and CDR2 YFSETQ. The germline V and J ends were trimmed by 0 bases and 0 bases, with 9 bases remaining between them. This CDR3 has 15 residues.

The chain couples TRBV5-6 to TRBJ1-5; 8 nucleotides line up with TRBD1. The CDR3 is 14 residues long. Germline V gene data show CDR1 as SGHDT and CDR2 as YYEEEE. V lost 2 bases and J lost 7; bases outside the gene matches: 5. The CDR3 spells CASSLAQGEQPQHF. CDR3 DNA: TGTGCCAGCAGCTTAGCACAGGGGGAGCAGCCCCAGCATTTT.

The V and J genes are TRBV7-9 and TRBJ2-5, with TRBD1 as a possible D gene (6 bases). V was pared by 3 bases and J by 1 base, with 15 bases between. The germline V gene has CDR1 SEHNR and CDR2 FQNEAQ (reference sequence). The CDR3 is made up of 16 amino acids. CDR3 DNA sequence: TGTGCCAGCAGCTTTCCGGGACAAGTGCTCCAAGAGACCCAGTACTTC. This sequence encodes CASSFPGQVLQETQYF.

J is TRBJ2-5 and V is TRBV7-7; no definite D call. Germline V gives CDR1 SSHAT, CDR2 FNYEAQ (reference sequence). Trimming took off 5 bases at V and 5 bases at J, with 15 bases between the two ends. CDR3 length equals 14 residues. The CDR3 DNA follows: TGTGCCAGCAGCACTGATGGGTTGCGGGAGACCCAGTACTTC. It yields the protein CASSTDGLRETQYF.

Only a few counts were recorded for this clone. The rearrangement joins TRBV5-4 to TRBJ1-6; 10 bases map to TRBD1. Germline V lookup: CDR1 SGHNT, CDR2 YYREEE (reference sequence). Germline trimming cut 3 bases from V and 10 bases from J; bases unmatched to any gene: 4. The CDR3 consists of 14 residues. The CDR3 region has the DNA TGTGCCAGCAGCTGGGACAGGGGACGATCACCCCTCCACTTT. Translating gives CASSWDRGRSPLHF.

Only one count was recorded for this clone. A junction end diverges from the germline sequence, so it may reflect a read error. This chain connects TRBV19 to TRBJ1-1; TRBD1 might be the D (5 bases). This CDR3 has 14 residues. The germline V gene encodes CDR1 LNHDA and CDR2 SQIVND (reference sequence). CDR3 DNA: TGTGCCAGTGGTATAAGGGGCGGTAACACTGAAGCTTTCTTT. Translating it yields CASGIRGGNTEAFF. Variable domain in full (rest from reference TRBV19 and TRBJ1-1): DGGITQSPKYLFRKEGQNVTLSCEQNLNHDAMYWYRQDPGQGLRLIYYSQIVNDFQKGDIAEGYSVSREKKESFPLTVTSAQKNPTAFYLCASGIRGGNTEAFFGQGTRLTVV.

V and J are TRBV29-1 and TRBJ2-3; 7 nucleotides line up with TRBD2. CDR3 size: 13 residues. The V segment lost 4 bases and the J segment 4 bases; nucleotides outside the gene matches: 5. In germline, CDR1 is SQVTM, CDR2 ANQGSEA. The CDR3, as DNA: TGCAGCGTTGGGGGGGGGAGAGCAGATACGCAGTATTTT. Amino acids: CSVGGGRADTQYF.

The J gene is TRBJ2-3, the V gene TRBV19; 10 bases agree with TRBD1. V shed 4 bases and J 3 bases; nucleotides not matched to a gene: 7. Germline assignment: CDR1 LNHDA and CDR2 SQIVND (reference sequence). The CDR3 spans 16 residues. The CDR3 coding sequence is TGTGCCAGTAGTAACGAGTGGACAGGGGGTACAGATACGCAGTATTTT. As protein: CASSNEWTGGTDTQYF.

The DNA for the CDR3 is TGTGCCAGCACTATTCGACTGATCACTGAAGCTTTCTTT. This codes for CASTIRLITEAFF. J is TRBJ1-1 and V is TRBV2; no reliable D call. The CDR3 contains 13 residues. Germline CDR1 reads SNHLY; CDR2 reads FYNNEI. V was pared by 7 bases and J by 4 bases, with 13 bases between.

This clone has a handful of counts. The V and J genes are TRBV6-4 and TRBJ2-2; 11 bases fit TRBD1. CDR1 is MRHNA, CDR2 SNTAGT, per germline. The CDR3 loop spans 17 amino acids. V was pared by 4 bases and J by 4 bases, with 8 bases of the junction left unmatched. CDR3 coding DNA: TGTGCCAGCAGTGTGGATGGTGGGACAGGGGGCACCGGGGAGCTGTTTTTT. Its translation is CASSVDGGTGGTGELFF.

This clone was counted between two and nine times. This sequence joins TRBV5-1 and TRBJ2-7; 7 positions match TRBD1. The junction had 7 bases not matched to a gene; V was cut back by 4 bases and J by 0 bases. This CDR3 region has 15 residues. In germline, CDR1 is SGHRS, CDR2 YFSETQ. The CDR3 is CASSLTGLASYEQYF. CDR3 nucleotides: TGCGCCAGCAGCCTGACAGGGCTGGCCTCCTACGAGCAGTACTTC.

The chain uses TRBV19 and TRBJ1-5; no reliable D call. Between the trimmed V and J ends, which lost 1 base and 6 bases, there was a span of 7 bases. This CDR3 has 13 amino acids. Germline V gives CDR1 LNHDA, CDR2 SQIVND (reference sequence). CDR3 bases: TGTGCCAGTAGTATAGCGGCGGGTCAGCCCCAGCATTTT. This encodes CASSIAAGQPQHF.

The chain carries TRBV6-5 and TRBJ2-1, with 10 nucleotides matching TRBD1. The CDR3 spans 15 residues. The germline gives CDR1 MNHEY, CDR2 SVGAGI. After removal of 6 bases from V and 4 bases from J, the junction contained 6 bases not matched to a gene. CDR3 loop: CASSDWDRGYNEQFF. CDR3 coding DNA: TGTGCCAGCAGCGACTGGGACAGGGGATACAATGAGCAGTTCTTC.

V is TRBV5-8 and J is TRBJ2-2, with a tentative D call TRBD1 (6 bases). Trimming pared 6 bases from V and 0 bases from J, leaving 9 bases between. The CDR3 spans 14 residues. CDR1 is SGHTS, CDR2 YDEGEE, per germline. The CDR3 region is CASNTGPNTGELFF. The CDR3 bases are TGTGCCAGCAACACAGGGCCGAACACCGGGGAGCTGTTTTTT. Variable domain in full (rest from reference TRBV5-8 and TRBJ2-2): EAGVTQSPTHLIKTRGQQATLRCSPISGHTSVYWYQQALGLGLQFLLWYDEGEERNRGNFPPRFSGRQFPNYSSELNVNALELEDSALYLCASNTGPNTGELFFGEGSRLTVL.

The chain combines TRBV29-1 with TRBJ1-2; TRBD1 matches at 9 bases. Germline CDR1 is SQVTM and CDR2 is ANQGSEA. This CDR3 comprises 13 residues. The ends lost 4 bases at V and 5 bases at J; junction bases unmatched: 5. The DNA for the CDR3 is TGCAGCGTTGTGGACAGGGGTCTGTATGGCTACACCTTC. Amino acid sequence: CSVVDRGLYGYTF.

The table lists this clone with a count of one. The rearrangement links TRBV18 to TRBJ2-3; 10 bases agree with TRBD1. The CDR3 spans 15 residues. Germline CDR1 reads KGHSH; CDR2 reads LQKENI. The V segment lost 2 bases and the J segment 3 bases; nucleotides outside the gene matches: 2. In DNA, the CDR3 is TGTGCCAGCTCACCAGGACAGGGGGTGACAGATACGCAGTATTTT. Translating gives CASSPGQGVTDTQYF.

This clone has a single count. This sequence joins TRBV6-5 and TRBJ2-3; 8 positions agree with TRBD2. CDR1 MNHEY and CDR2 SVGAGI come from the germline V gene. The ends lost 5 bases at V and 1 base at J; junction bases unmatched: 2. This CDR3 has 14 amino acids. The CDR3 DNA sequence: TGTGCCAGCAGTGGGGGACTAGGCACAGATACGCAGTATTTT. It translates to CASSGGLGTDTQYF.

The V gene is TRBV2, the J gene TRBJ1-1, with D tentatively TRBD1 (5 bases). The CDR3 sequence is 14 residues long. The ends were cut back, 8 bases at V and 1 base at J, with 14 bases in the middle. The germline gives CDR1 SNHLY, CDR2 FYNNEI. The CDR3 DNA reads as TGTGCCAGCGGTGGGGGGGGAACGAACACTGAAGCTTTCTTT. It is translated as CASGGGGTNTEAFF. Supplemented by reference TRBV2 and TRBJ1-1, the full variable domain reads EPEVTQTPSHQVTQMGQEVILRCVPISNHLYFYWYRQILGQKVEFLVSFYNNEISEKSEIFDDQFSVERPDGSNFTLKIRSTKLEDSAMYFCASGGGGTNTEAFFGQGTRLTVV.

The J gene is TRBJ1-2, the V gene TRBV5-1; D unresolved. CDR1 and CDR2 from the germline V gene are SGHRS and YFSETQ. Deletions cut 0 bases from V and 3 bases from J, with 27 bases between. This CDR3 spans 20 amino acids. CDR3: CASSLVRPLGRIIGDYGYTF. In nucleotides, the CDR3 is TGCGCCAGCAGCTTGGTTCGCCCGCTCGGAAGGATAATCGGGGACTATGGCTACACCTTC.

This clone was counted a few times. V usage is TRBV5-8 and J usage is TRBJ2-7; D unclear. The CDR3 length is 12 residues. CDR1 and CDR2 (germline): SGHTS, YDEGEE. The ends were cut back, 4 bases at V and 3 bases at J, with 8 bases in the middle. The CDR3 here is CASSSRIYEQYF. The CDR3 nucleotides are TGTGCCAGCAGCAGCCGCATCTACGAGCAGTACTTC.

V and J are TRBV6-1 and TRBJ1-2; D remains unclear. The CDR3 covers 14 residues. Per germline, CDR1 MNHNS and CDR2 SASEGT. V lost 1 base and J 4 bases, leaving 10 bases between the germline ends. This chain's CDR3 is CASSEGPRLYGYTF. The CDR3 DNA reads TGTGCCAGCAGTGAAGGTCCAAGACTCTATGGCTACACCTTC.

This clone has just one count. V and J are TRBV7-3 and TRBJ1-4; TRBD1 is a possible D gene (5 bases). CDR1 and CDR2 from the germline V gene are SGHTA and FQGTGA. The CDR3 is made up of 15 amino acids. The V and J ends lost 1 base and 8 bases respectively, with 14 bases between them. CDR3 sequence: CASSLRGGYGEKLFF. For the CDR3, the DNA is TGTGCCAGCAGCTTAAGGGGGGGTTACGGAGAAAAACTGTTTTTT.